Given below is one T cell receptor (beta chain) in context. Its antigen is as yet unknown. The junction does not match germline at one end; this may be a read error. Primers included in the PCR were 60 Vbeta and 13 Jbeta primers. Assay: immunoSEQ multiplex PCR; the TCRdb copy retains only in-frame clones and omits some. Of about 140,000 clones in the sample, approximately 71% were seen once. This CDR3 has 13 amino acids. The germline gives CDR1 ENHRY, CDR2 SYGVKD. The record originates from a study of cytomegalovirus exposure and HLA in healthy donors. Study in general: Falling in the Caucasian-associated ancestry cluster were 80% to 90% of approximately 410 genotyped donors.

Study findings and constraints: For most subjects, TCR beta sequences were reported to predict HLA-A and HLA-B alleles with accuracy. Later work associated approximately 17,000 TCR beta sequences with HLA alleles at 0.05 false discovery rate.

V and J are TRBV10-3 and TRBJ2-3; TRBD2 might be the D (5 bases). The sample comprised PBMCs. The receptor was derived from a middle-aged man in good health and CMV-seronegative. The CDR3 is CAICEGVTDTQYF. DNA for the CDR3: TGTGCCATCTGTGAGGGAGTCACAGATACGCAGTATTTT.